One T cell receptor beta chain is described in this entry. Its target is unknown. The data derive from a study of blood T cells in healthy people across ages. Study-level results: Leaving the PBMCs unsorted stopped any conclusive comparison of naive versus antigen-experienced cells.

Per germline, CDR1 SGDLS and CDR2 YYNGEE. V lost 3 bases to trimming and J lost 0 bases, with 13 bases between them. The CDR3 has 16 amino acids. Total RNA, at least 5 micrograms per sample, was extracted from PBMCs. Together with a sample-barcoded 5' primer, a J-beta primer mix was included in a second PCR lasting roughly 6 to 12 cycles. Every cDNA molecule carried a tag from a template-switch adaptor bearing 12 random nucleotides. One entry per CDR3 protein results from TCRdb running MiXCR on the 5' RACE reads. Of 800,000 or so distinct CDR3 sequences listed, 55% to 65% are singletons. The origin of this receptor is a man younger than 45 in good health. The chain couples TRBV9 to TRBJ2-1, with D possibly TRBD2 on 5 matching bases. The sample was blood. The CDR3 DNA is TGTGCCAGCAGCGGCCGAGGGAACTTCTCCTACAATGAGCAGTTCTTC. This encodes CASSGRGNFSYNEQFF.